The sequence of this T cell receptor (beta chain) was determined in a study of blood T cell repertoires in COVID-19. On the study more broadly: Some COVID-19 samples were acute and others convalescent; all came from the United States, Italy and Spain. T cells, B-cell-depleted T cells, or PBMCs supplied cDNA or gDNA.

On this clone itself: Other DNA sequences from this sample encode an identical CDR3 as well.

During active infection, Seattle patients enrolled and were then monitored through disease. The V and J ends lost 3 bases and 5 bases respectively, with 10 bases between them. CDR3 length: 13 amino acids. Germline assignment: CDR1 SEHNR and CDR2 FQNEAQ (reference sequence). The table came from immunoSEQ multiplex PCR; TCRdb's copy has only in-frame clones and leaves some out. The repertoire has 200,000 to 250,000 clones, roughly four fifths of them found once; the top ten carry about 7.8%. The chain joins TRBV7-9 to TRBJ1-1, with a weak D call TRBD1 (6 bases). The clonotype originates from an elderly woman with COVID-19, enrolled during active disease. The sequenced material came from peripheral blood. The CDR3 DNA reads as TGTGCCAGCAGCTTCGGGCAGGGGACTGAAGCTTTCTTT. The encoded protein is CASSFGQGTEAFF.